The 15 T cell receptor beta chains listed next were all sequenced from one sample in a study of response to subunit inactivated influenza vaccine. TCRdb called the RT-PCR reads again in MiXCR, with one record for every CDR3 protein. This sample has about 520,000 distinct CDR3 sequences, with about 10% found just once. Source: PBMCs from blood, taken around seven weeks after vaccination. Receptors originate from a man in his fifties or sixties who received an inactivated influenza vaccine.

This clonotype was seen repeatedly, ten times or more. The chain combines TRBV29-1 with TRBJ2-5; 7 positions agree with TRBD1. With 6 bases clipped from V and 1 base from J, the junction kept 5 bases outside the gene matches. The CDR3 extends over 13 amino acids. The germline CDR1 and CDR2 sequences are SQVTM and ANQGSEA. The DNA for the CDR3 is TGCAGCGTGCACAGGGGCCCCCAAGAGACCCAGTACTTC. Its translation: CSVHRGPQETQYF. The full variable domain, its missing parts supplied by reference TRBV29-1 and TRBJ2-5, is SAVISQKPSRDICQRGTSLTIQCQVDSQVTMMFWYRQQPGQSLTLIATANQGSEATYESGFVIDKFPISRPNLTFSTLTVSNMSPEDSSIYLCSVHRGPQETQYFGPGTRLLVL.

The sample holds a few counts of this clonotype. The rearrangement joins TRBV29-1 to TRBJ2-1; TRBD2 agrees at 10 bases. V was clipped by 2 bases and J by 0 bases; unmatched bases: 16. Looked up from germline, CDR1 is SQVTM and CDR2 is ANQGSEA. CDR3 length: 20 residues. DNA for the CDR3: TGCAGCGTTGAACTCCCAGCGGGGGGGCTGGCGGGGGGCTCCTACAATGAGCAGTTCTTC. Its translation is CSVELPAGGLAGGSYNEQFF.

This clonotype was found a few times. The chain couples TRBV6-1 to TRBJ2-5; D remains unclear. V lost 4 bases to trimming and J lost 5 bases, with 17 bases between them. This CDR3 is 15 amino acids long. Germline V gives CDR1 MNHNS, CDR2 SASEGT. CDR3 coding DNA: TGTGCCAGCAGTGGGGCAGCACAGATCGTCGAGACCCAGTACTTC. Its translation is CASSGAAQIVETQYF.

This clonotype was seen only a few times. The J gene is TRBJ2-3, the V gene TRBV5-1, with 8 bases aligning to TRBD2. Germline values: CDR1 SGHRS, CDR2 YFSETQ. CDR3 length: 18 residues. V lost 3 bases and J lost 0; bases outside the gene matches: 12. The CDR3 is CASSYTGVSGASTDTQYF. The DNA for the CDR3 is TGCGCCAGCAGCTACACGGGAGTTAGCGGGGCTAGCACAGATACGCAGTATTTT.

DNA of the CDR3: TGTGCCAGCAGTGTGCTCCAGTACAATGAGCAGTTCTTC. Translating gives CASSVLQYNEQFF. V is TRBV2 and J is TRBJ2-1; D uncertain. CDR1 is SNHLY and CDR2 is FYNNEI in the germline V gene. The CDR3 spans 13 residues. The V end lost 4 bases, the J end lost 4 bases, and 8 bases lay between the germline ends.

This clonotype was observed a handful of times. The J gene is TRBJ1-1, the V gene TRBV29-1; 7 bases line up with TRBD1. Trimming removed 6 bases from V and 2 bases from J; junction bases left unmatched: 6. Germline CDR1 is SQVTM and CDR2 is ANQGSEA. This CDR3 spans 13 amino acids. CDR3 loop: CSVRDRINTEAFF. CDR3 DNA sequence: TGCAGCGTGAGGGACAGAATAAACACTGAAGCTTTCTTT.

A few counts support this clonotype. J is TRBJ2-7 and V is TRBV7-9, with a possible D match to TRBD2 (5 bases). Trimming pared 3 bases from V and 3 bases from J, leaving 12 bases between. CDR3 size: 14 residues. Germline assignment: CDR1 SEHNR and CDR2 FQNEAQ (reference sequence). The CDR3 nucleotides are TGTGCCAGCAGCTTCTCCGGGAACATCTACGAGCAGTACTTC. Translating gives CASSFSGNIYEQYF.

The chain links TRBV7-9 to TRBJ2-5; 8 bases are shared with TRBD1. Germline CDR1 and CDR2: SEHNR and FQNEAQ (reference sequence). The CDR3 covers 17 residues. V trimming: 2 bases; J trimming: 2 bases; junction bases outside the gene matches: 10. CDR3 sequence reads: CASSLRLDNRGQETQYF. CDR3 in DNA: TGTGCCAGCAGCTTACGCCTAGATAACAGGGGGCAAGAGACCCAGTACTTC.

The chain joins TRBV6-7 to TRBJ2-3, with TRBD2 identical over 8 bases. TRBV6-7 is placed among ORFs of uncertain function. V shed 5 bases, J shed 1 base, and the junction held 14 bases outside the gene matches. CDR3 length equals 18 residues. The CDR3 loop reads CASSPREAAGGRTDTQYF. CDR3 nucleotide sequence: TGTGCCAGCAGTCCCCGAGAGGCGGCGGGGGGCCGCACAGATACGCAGTATTTT.

In DNA, the CDR3 is TGTGCCAGCTCACCACCCGACAGGGGGAAGTACGAGCAGTACTTC. Translating it yields CASSPPDRGKYEQYF. This chain links TRBV18 with TRBJ2-7, with 9 bases lining up with TRBD1. The J segment lost 4 bases and the V segment lost 0 bases, leaving 4 bases of the junction unmatched. Germline loops: CDR1 KGHSH, CDR2 LQKENI. The CDR3 has 15 residues.

V is TRBV19 and J is TRBJ2-5; D unclear. Germline values: CDR1 LNHDA, CDR2 SQIVND (reference sequence). V was pared by 4 bases and J by 2 bases, with 17 bases between. The CDR3 has 16 amino acids. The DNA for the CDR3 is TGTGCCAGTAGTACTTTGCGGCGCGGCGCACAAGAGACCCAGTACTTC. It yields the protein CASSTLRRGAQETQYF.

This clonotype showed up just a few times. The CDR3 sequence is CASSYSTGTGANVLTF. Written as DNA, the CDR3 is TGTGCCAGCAGTTACTCCACAGGGACTGGGGCCAACGTCCTGACTTTC. This chain connects TRBV6-2 or TRBV6-3 to TRBJ2-6; tentatively, D is TRBD1 (6 bases). V was cut by 0 bases and J by 2 bases, with 8 bases left in between. The CDR3 spans 16 residues. The germline V gene encodes CDR1 MNHEY and CDR2 SVGEGT.

The sample holds a few counts of this clonotype. The CDR3 is CASSFTLLSETQYF. CDR3 nucleotide sequence: TGTGCCAGCAGTTTTACTTTATTATCGGAGACCCAGTACTTC. The rearrangement joins TRBV28 to TRBJ2-5; D remains unclear. This CDR3 contains 14 residues. V was trimmed by 3 bases and J by 5 bases, leaving 13 bases between them. Germline V gives CDR1 MDHEN, CDR2 SYDVKM.

V and J are TRBV12-3 or TRBV12-4 and TRBJ2-1; 8 positions agree with TRBD2. The length of the CDR3 is 16 residues. The junction had 17 bases not matched to a gene; V was cut back by 6 bases and J by 10 bases. CDR3 loop: CASRPSGGIPSGEQFF. The CDR3 bases are TGTGCCAGCAGACCAAGCGGGGGAATTCCCAGCGGAGAGCAGTTCTTC.

This clonotype was observed many times. The rearrangement links TRBV7-9 to TRBJ2-7; D is perhaps TRBD1 (5 bases). CDR1 and CDR2 from the germline V gene are SEHNR and FQNEAQ (reference sequence). CDR3 length: 17 amino acids. Trimming pared 5 bases from V and 1 base from J, leaving 21 bases between. CDR3 region: CASSRWKTPGISYEQYF. Written as DNA, the CDR3 is TGTGCCAGCAGCCGATGGAAAACTCCAGGGATATCCTACGAGCAGTACTTC.